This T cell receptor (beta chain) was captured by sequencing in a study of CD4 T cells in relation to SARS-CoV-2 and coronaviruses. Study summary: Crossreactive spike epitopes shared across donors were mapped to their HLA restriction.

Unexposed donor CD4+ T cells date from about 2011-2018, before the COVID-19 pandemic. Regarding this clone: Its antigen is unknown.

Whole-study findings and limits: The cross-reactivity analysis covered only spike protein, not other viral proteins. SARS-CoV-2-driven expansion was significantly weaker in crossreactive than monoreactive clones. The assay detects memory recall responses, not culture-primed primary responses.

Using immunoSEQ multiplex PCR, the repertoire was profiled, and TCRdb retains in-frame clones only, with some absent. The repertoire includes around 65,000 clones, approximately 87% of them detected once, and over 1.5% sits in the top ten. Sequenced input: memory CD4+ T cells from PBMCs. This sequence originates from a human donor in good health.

The CDR3: CASSRASGSNNYNEQFF. CDR3 nucleotide sequence: TGTGCCAGCAGCCGGGCTAGCGGGAGTAATAACTACAATGAGCAGTTCTTC. This chain links TRBV7-3 with TRBJ2-1, with 10 bases fitting TRBD2. Germline V lookup: CDR1 SGHTA, CDR2 FQGTGA. Germline trimming cut 5 bases from V and 3 bases from J; bases unmatched to any gene: 10. The CDR3 contains 17 residues. The full variable domain, in which reference TRBV7-3 and TRBJ2-1 provide the parts outside the CDR3, is GAGVSQTPSNKVTEKGKYVELRCDPISGHTALYWYRQSLGQGPEFLIYFQGTGAADDSGLPNDRFFAVRPEGSVSTLKIQRTERGDSAVYLCASSRASGSNNYNEQFFGPGTRLTVL.